This T cell receptor (beta chain) was captured in a study of blood T cells in healthy people across ages. Each sample had at least 6.5 million PBMCs isolated. Findings and limits, study-wide: When one million T cells were used, diversity estimates were thought to be underestimates. Unsorted PBMC input precluded a conclusive naive versus antigen-experienced comparison.

The sample holds many counts of this clonotype. What it binds is not known. It was with a sample-barcoded 5' primer and a J-beta primer mix that a second PCR of roughly 7 to 12 cycles was run. Every cDNA molecule carried a tag from a template-switch adaptor bearing 12 random nucleotides. MiXCR, applied by TCRdb to the 5' RACE reads, yields one record per CDR3 protein. This sample carries hundreds of thousands of distinct CDR3 sequences, under 30% of them seen once, and the ten largest clones take approximately 14%. Deletions cut 1 base from V and 3 bases from J, with 14 bases between. This CDR3 spans 16 amino acids. Per germline, CDR1 SGHDN and CDR2 FVKESK.

This chain uses TRBV14 with TRBJ2-3; tentatively, D is TRBD1 (5 bases). The sequence derives from a woman over 75 in good health. Source material: blood. As DNA, the CDR3 is TGTGCCAGCAGCCAAGGTATAAGGGGTAGAACAGATACGCAGTATTTT. This translates into CASSQGIRGRTDTQYF.